This TCR beta chain was retrieved from a study of blood T cell repertoires in COVID-19 (dated by TCRdb to 2018 to 2021). The study in broad terms: Samples covering the acute and convalescent phases of COVID-19 were provided by collaborators in the United States, Italy and Spain. The prospective study material was composed of cDNA or gDNA derived from T cells, B-cell-depleted T cells, or PBMCs. Subjects who had been exposed to COVID-19, were actively infected with it, or had recovered from it provided the deeply sampled blood TCRbeta repertoires that made up the dataset. The repertoires were released in a freely available public database meant as a resource for research on the immune response to SARS-CoV-2. Samples were obtained from the ongoing ImmuneRACE study (first 160 participants) and from 1,000 to 1,500 subjects provided by 6 global collaborators. The sample metadata nearly always contained a de-identified subject ID, COVID-19 status, age in years and sex. Where available, HLA class I and class II types were taken from metadata supplied by the sample provider and were not determined by assay-based typing.

As to this clone: Which antigen it targets is not known. Nothing much larger sits one base from this clone, and base qualities are not available.

The immunoSEQ Assay, a bias-controlled multiplex PCR, was used to amplify TCRbeta CDR3 regions from genomic DNA. Processing in the source paper ran as follows. The number of nucleated cells in each sample was estimated from the amplification of reference gene primers within the assay. Sequence reads were collapsed and filtered to measure the absolute abundance of every unique TCRbeta CDR3 rearrangement. For each sample, productive Simpson clonality was calculated by taking the square root of Simpson's diversity index across productive rearrangements. TCRdb re-hosts the immuneACCESS table, in-frame sequences only. Its copies lack some clones; in the studies checked, an unresolved V gene accounts for under half of them, and the cause for the rest is not known. From that table come the V and J calls and clone size; the DNA was used to work out D and trimming. This sample gives roughly 70,000 clones in total; more than 70% of them show up just once. The ten largest clones add up to approximately 3.9% of the sample.

Whole blood was collected in K2EDTA tubes by collaborating institutions according to the institutions' own protocols. For TCRbeta analysis, collaborators shipped samples as frozen whole blood, isolated PBMCs, or DNA extracted from either of those sample types. Results the study describes overall, beyond this receptor: The quantity of clinical and demographic metadata differed by source and by participant and was supplied without curation.

The source is a man between 65 and 80 years old with acute or convalescent COVID-19. Sequencing was done on a sample of peripheral blood.

The nucleotide sequence reads as follows: TGTGCCAGCAGCTCTCAGGGGTATGCGGCCGGCTACACCTTC. This translates into CASSSQGYAAGYTF. Recombination connected TRBV7-2 to TRBJ1-2; tentative D gene TRBD1, with 6 bases matching. According to the germline V gene, CDR1 reads SGHTA and CDR2 reads FQGNSA. The CDR3, from cysteine to phenylalanine, totals 14 residues. Only CDR3 DNA remains: 42 bases, in frame from the first base. V is clipped by 4 bases and J by 8 bases, and the sequence between their germline boundaries is 17 bases long.